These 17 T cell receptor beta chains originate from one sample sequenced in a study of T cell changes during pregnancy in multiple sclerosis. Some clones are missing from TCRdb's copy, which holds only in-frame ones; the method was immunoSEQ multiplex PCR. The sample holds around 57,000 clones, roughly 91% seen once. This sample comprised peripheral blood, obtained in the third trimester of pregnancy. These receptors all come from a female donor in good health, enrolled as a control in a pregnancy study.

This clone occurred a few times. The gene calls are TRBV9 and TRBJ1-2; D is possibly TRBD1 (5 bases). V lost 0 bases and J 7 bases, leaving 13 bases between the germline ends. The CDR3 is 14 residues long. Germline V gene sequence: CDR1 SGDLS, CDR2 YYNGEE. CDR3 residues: CASSVAAQGVGYTF. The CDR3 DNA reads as TGTGCCAGCAGCGTAGCGGCCCAAGGGGTTGGCTACACCTTC.

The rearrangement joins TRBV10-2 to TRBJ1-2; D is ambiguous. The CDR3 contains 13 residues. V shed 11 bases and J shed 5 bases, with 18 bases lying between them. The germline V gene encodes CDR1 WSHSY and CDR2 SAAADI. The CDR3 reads CAVLKPGRYGYTF. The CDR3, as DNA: TGCGCCGTACTGAAACCCGGGAGATATGGCTACACCTTC.

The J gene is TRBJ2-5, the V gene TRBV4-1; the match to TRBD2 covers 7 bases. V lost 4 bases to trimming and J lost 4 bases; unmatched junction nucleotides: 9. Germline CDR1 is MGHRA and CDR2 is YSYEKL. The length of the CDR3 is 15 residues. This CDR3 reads CASSLVLAVGETQYF. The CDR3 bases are TGCGCCAGCAGCCTAGTGCTAGCGGTCGGAGAGACCCAGTACTTC.

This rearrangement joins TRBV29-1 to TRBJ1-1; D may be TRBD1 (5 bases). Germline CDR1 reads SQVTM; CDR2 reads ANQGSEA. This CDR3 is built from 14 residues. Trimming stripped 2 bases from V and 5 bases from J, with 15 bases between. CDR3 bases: TGCAGCGTTGAATGGGCGCGGGGGGATACTGAAGCTTTCTTT. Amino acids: CSVEWARGDTEAFF.

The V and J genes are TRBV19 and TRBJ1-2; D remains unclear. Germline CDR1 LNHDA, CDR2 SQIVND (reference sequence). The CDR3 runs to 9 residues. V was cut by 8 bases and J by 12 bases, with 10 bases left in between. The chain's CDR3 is CASGRVHTF. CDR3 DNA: TGTGCCAGTGGGCGGGTGCACACCTTC.

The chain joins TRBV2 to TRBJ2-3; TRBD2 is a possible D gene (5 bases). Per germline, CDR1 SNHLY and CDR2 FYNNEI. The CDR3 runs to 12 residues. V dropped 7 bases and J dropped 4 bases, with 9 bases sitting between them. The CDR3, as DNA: TGTGCCAGCACGGAGGACTCAGATACGCAGTATTTT. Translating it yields CASTEDSDTQYF.

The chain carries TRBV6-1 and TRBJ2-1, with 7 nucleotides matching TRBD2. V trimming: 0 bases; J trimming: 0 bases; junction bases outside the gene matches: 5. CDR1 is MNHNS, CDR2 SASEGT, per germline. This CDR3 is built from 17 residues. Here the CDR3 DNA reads TGTGCCAGCAGTGAAGCGAGGCGGGGGAGCTCCTACAATGAGCAGTTCTTC. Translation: CASSEARRGSSYNEQFF.

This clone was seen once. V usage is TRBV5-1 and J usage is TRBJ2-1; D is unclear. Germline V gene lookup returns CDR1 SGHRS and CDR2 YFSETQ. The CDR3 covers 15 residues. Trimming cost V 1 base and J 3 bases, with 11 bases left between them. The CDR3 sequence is CASSLTSAFYNEQFF. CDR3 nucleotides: TGCGCCAGCAGCTTGACGAGCGCTTTCTACAATGAGCAGTTCTTC.

Written as DNA, the CDR3 is TGTGCCAGCTCACAACAGGAGAACACTGAAGCTTTCTTT. It is translated as CASSQQENTEAFF. The chain recombines TRBV18 with TRBJ1-1, with D tentatively TRBD1 (5 bases). The CDR3 consists of 13 residues. CDR1 and CDR2 from the germline V gene are KGHSH and LQKENI. Trimming removed 4 bases from V and 1 base from J, with 7 bases in between. Full variable domain (missing parts from reference TRBV18 and TRBJ1-1): NAGVMQNPRHLVRRRGQEARLRCSPMKGHSHVYWYRQLPEEGLKFMVYLQKENIIDESGMPKERFSAEFPKEGPSILRIQQVVRGDSAAYFCASSQQENTEAFFGQGTRLTVV.

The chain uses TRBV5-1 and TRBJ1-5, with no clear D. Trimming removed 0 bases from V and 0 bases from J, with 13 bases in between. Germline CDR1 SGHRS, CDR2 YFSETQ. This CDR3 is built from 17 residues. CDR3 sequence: CASSLGAPGISNQPQHF. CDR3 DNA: TGCGCCAGCAGCTTGGGGGCCCCCGGGATTAGCAATCAGCCCCAGCATTTT.

CDR3: CASSQDSQGQVGQYF. The CDR3 DNA reads as TGTGCCAGCAGCCAAGATTCACAGGGGCAGGTGGGCCAGTACTTC. The gene calls are TRBV4-2 and TRBJ2-5, with 7 positions matching TRBD1. CDR3 size: 15 residues. Germline CDR1 is LGHNA and CDR2 is YNFKEQ. The junction had 11 bases not matched to a gene; V was cut back by 0 bases and J by 10 bases.

The CDR3 sequence: CASSEDGTGPNTGELFF. In nucleotides, the CDR3 is TGTGCCAGCAGCGAAGACGGGACTGGCCCTAACACCGGGGAGCTGTTTTTT. The chain links TRBV7-8 to TRBJ2-2, with a tentative D call TRBD2 (6 bases). Germline assignment: CDR1 SGHVS and CDR2 FQNEAQ. V was trimmed by 5 bases and J by 2 bases, leaving 18 bases between them. CDR3 size: 17 residues.

The CDR3, as DNA: TGTGCCAGCAGCTTCGGGACTAGCGGATACCCTAGCACAGATACGCAGTATTTT. This gives the protein CASSFGTSGYPSTDTQYF. The J gene is TRBJ2-3, the V gene TRBV5-6; 11 nucleotides agree with TRBD2. The CDR3 runs to 18 residues. From germline, CDR1 is SGHDT and CDR2 YYEEEE. After removal of 2 bases from V and 0 bases from J, the junction contained 8 bases not matched to a gene. The variable domain in full, with the rest retrieved from reference TRBV5-6 and TRBJ2-3, is DAGVTQSPTHLIKTRGQQVTLRCSPKSGHDTVSWYQQALGQGPQFIFQYYEEEERQRGNFPDRFSGHQFPNYSSELNVNALLLGDSALYLCASSFGTSGYPSTDTQYFGPGTRLTVL.

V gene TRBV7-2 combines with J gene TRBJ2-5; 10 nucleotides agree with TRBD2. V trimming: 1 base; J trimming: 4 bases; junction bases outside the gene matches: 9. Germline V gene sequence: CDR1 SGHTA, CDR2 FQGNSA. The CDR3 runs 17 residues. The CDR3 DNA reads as TGTGCCAGCAGCTTAGTCTCAGCGGGAGGGCCGCTAGAGACCCAGTACTTC. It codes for CASSLVSAGGPLETQYF.

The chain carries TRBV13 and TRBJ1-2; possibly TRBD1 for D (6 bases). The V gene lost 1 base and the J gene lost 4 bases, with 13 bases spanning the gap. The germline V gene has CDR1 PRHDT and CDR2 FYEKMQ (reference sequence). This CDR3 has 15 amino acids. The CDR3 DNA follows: TGTGCCAGCAGCTTAGCAGGGGCGTGGGTCTATGGCTACACCTTC. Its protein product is CASSLAGAWVYGYTF.

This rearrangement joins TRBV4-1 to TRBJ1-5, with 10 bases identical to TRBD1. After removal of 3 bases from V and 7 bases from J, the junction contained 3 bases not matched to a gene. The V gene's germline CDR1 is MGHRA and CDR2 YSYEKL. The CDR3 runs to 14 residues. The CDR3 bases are TGCGCCAGCAGCCAGGGACAGGGGACGCAGCCCCAGCATTTT. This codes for CASSQGQGTQPQHF.

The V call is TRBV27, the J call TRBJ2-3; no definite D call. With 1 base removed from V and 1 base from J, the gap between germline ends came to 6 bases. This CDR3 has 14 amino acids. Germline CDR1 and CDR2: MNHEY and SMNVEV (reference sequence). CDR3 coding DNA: TGTGCCAGCAGTTTATGGAGCGGCACAGATACGCAGTATTTT. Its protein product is CASSLWSGTDTQYF.